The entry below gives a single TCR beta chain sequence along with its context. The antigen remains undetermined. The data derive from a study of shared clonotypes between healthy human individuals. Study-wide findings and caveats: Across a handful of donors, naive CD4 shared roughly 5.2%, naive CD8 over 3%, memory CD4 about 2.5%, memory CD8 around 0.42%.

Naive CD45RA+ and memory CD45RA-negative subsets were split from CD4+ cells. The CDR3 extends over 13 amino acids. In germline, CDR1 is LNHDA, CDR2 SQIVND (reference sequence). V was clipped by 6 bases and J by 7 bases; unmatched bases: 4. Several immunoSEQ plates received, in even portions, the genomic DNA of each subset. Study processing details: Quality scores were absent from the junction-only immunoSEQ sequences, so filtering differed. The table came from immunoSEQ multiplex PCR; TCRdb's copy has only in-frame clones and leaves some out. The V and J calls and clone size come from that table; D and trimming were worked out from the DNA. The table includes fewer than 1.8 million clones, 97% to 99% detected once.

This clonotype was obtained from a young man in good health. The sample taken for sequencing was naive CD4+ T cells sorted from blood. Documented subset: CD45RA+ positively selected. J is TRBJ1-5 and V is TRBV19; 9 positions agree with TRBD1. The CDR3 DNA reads TGTGCCAGTAGCCCGACAGGGGGACAGCCCCAGCATTTT. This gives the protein CASSPTGGQPQHF.